This T cell receptor (beta chain) was captured in a study of control samples from healthy donors and cancer patients (dated by TCRdb to the early 2020s). Libraries were prepared through the immunoSEQ multiplex PCR assay. In its TCRdb copy, this immuneACCESS table keeps in-frame sequences only and misses some clones. Where compared with another copy, unresolved V genes explain less than half of these, and the others have no known cause. The sample contains 80,000 to 85,000 clones, nearly 90% of them found a single time. Around 6% of the sample is taken by the ten largest. Concerning this clone itself: Its antigen is not yet known. No base-level quality is on record; no much larger clone is a single base apart. Other nucleotide sequences from this sample produce the same CDR3.

V is cut back by 9 bases and J by 5 bases, with 6 bases in the junction unmatched. Counted from cysteine to phenylalanine, this CDR3 has 13 amino acids. The CDR3 DNA has 39 bases and is translated from base 1. The germline V gene gives CDR1 as KGHDR and CDR2 as SFDVKD. The rearranged chain carries TRBV24-1 and TRBJ2-7; 10 of the junction bases match TRBD2. Sequencing was carried out using blood. This sequence originates from a woman aged 45-65 years in good health. The CDR3 protein: CATQSGGDHEQYF. The nucleotides read TGTGCCACCCAGAGCGGGGGGGACCACGAGCAGTACTTC.